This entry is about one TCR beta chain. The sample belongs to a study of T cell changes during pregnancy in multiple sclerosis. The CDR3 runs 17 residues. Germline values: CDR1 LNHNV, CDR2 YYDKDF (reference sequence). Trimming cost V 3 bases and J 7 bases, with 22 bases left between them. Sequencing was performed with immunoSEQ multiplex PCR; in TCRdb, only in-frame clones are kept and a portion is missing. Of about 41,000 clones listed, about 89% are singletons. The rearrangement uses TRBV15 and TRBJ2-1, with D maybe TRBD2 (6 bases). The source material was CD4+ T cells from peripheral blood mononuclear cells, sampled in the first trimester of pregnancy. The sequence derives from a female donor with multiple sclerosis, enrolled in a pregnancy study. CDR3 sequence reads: CATSSQVGTLHWNEQFF. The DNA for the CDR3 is TGTGCCACCAGCAGTCAAGTAGGGACTCTTCATTGGAATGAGCAGTTCTTC. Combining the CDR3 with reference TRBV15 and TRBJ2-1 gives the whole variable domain DAMVIQNPRYQVTQFGKPVTLSCSQTLNHNVMYWYQQKSSQAPKLLFHYYDKDFNNEADTPDNFQSRRPNTSFCFLDIRSPGLGDTAMYLCATSSQVGTLHWNEQFFGPGTRLTVL.